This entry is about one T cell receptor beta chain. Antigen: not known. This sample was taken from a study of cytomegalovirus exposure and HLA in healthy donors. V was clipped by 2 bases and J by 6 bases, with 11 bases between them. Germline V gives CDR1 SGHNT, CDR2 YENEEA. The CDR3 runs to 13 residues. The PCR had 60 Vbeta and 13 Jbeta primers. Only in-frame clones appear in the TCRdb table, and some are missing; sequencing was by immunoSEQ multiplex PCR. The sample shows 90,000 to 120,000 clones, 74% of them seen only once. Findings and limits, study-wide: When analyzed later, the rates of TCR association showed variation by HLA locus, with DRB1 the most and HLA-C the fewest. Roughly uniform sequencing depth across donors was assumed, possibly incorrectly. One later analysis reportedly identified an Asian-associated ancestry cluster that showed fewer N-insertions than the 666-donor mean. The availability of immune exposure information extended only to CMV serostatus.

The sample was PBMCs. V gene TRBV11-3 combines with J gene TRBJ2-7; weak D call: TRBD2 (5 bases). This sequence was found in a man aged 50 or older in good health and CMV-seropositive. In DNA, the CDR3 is TGTGCCAGCAGCTTATTCGACGAGGGCGAGCAGTACTTC. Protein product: CASSLFDEGEQYF.